These T cell receptor beta chains were read from a single sample in a study of T and B cells in COVID-19 patients. TCRdb reprocessed the multiplex PCR reads via MiXCR and lists one record per CDR3 protein. The data hold around 12,000 distinct CDR3 sequences, with roughly 30% observed a single time. What was sequenced was blood. These receptors originate from a human donor who had recovered from COVID-19. CDR3s include the opening cysteine and the closing phenylalanine or tryptophan. A D gene is named only where the DNA matches it firmly. Expanded clones are given a class, and other clones once, few, many or no size at all.

TRBD1,TRBJ2-6,TRBV6-2/TRBV6-3,-,TGTGCCAGCAGCCCGATAAGACAGGGAAAGTCTGGGGCCAACGTCCTGACTTTC,CASSPIRQGKSGANVLTF
TRBD1,TRBJ2-1,TRBV29-1,large,TGCAGCGTTGAAGGCCGACAGGGGACCTACAATGAGCAGTTCTTC,CSVEGRQGTYNEQFF
-,TRBJ1-2,TRBV7-2,-,TGTGCCAGCAGCTTAGTCCCAGCCACTTATGGCTACACCTTC,CASSLVPATYGYTF
-,TRBJ2-3,TRBV27,medium-sized,TGTGCCAGCGGGAGTTTAACGCCAGATACGCAGTATTTT,CASGSLTPDTQYF
-,TRBJ2-3,TRBV19,medium-sized,TGTGCCAGTAGTGTGCGGAGGGCAGGGACAGATACGCAGTATTTT,CASSVRRAGTDTQYF
TRBD1,TRBJ2-7,TRBV18,many,TGTGCCAGCTCACCTTCACAGGGGGTGGGGGAGCAGTACTTC,CASSPSQGVGEQYF
-,TRBJ1-5,TRBV18,-,TGTGCCAGCTCAAATAGCCCGGATCAGCCCCAGCATTTT,CASSNSPDQPQHF
TRBD2,TRBJ2-3,TRBV15,-,TGTGCCACCAGCACAAGCGGGAGGAGCACAGATACGCAGTATTTT,CATSTSGRSTDTQYF
TRBD2,TRBJ2-3,TRBV6-2/TRBV6-3,-,TGTGCCAGCAGTTATCTAGCGGTCCAGGGTACGCAGTATTTT,CASSYLAVQGTQYF
-,TRBJ2-6,TRBV29-1,medium-sized,TGCAGCGTTGTTACAGGCGGACCCCTCTCTGGGGCCAACGTCCTGACTTTC,CSVVTGGPLSGANVLTF
-,TRBJ1-1,TRBV7-2,-,TGTGCCAGCAGCGAGCGGTCGAACACTGAAGCTTTCTTT,CASSERSNTEAFF
TRBD2,TRBJ2-5,TRBV20-1,-,TGCAGTGCTCCGTCACCAGGACTAGCGGAAGAGACCCAGTACTTC,CSAPSPGLAEETQYF
-,TRBJ2-1,TRBV30,few,TGTGCCTGGACCGGGACAACCTACAATGAGCAGTTCTTC,CAWTGTTYNEQFF
TRBD1,TRBJ1-5,TRBV10-3,once,TGTGCCACCAGCCCGGCAGGGGGACACCCCGGGTCCCAGCATTTT,CATSPAGGHPGSQHF
TRBD1,TRBJ1-1,TRBV7-4,-,TGTGCCACTTTCAGGGGGCAGAGTATGAACACTGAAGCTTTCTTT,CATFRGQSMNTEAFF
TRBD1,TRBJ1-2,TRBV6-2/TRBV6-3,-,TGTGCCAGCAGTCCTCGGGACAGGGGAAGCTACGGCTATGGCTTCACCTTC,CASSPRDRGSYGYGFTF
-,TRBJ2-4,TRBV19,few,TGTGCCAGTAGTACGCCGAGAGGGGGACTAGCCAAAAACATTCAGTACTTC,CASSTPRGGLAKNIQYF
-,TRBJ2-3,TRBV6-6,medium-sized,TGTGCCAGCAGTTACGACAGCACAGATACGCAGTATTTT,CASSYDSTDTQYF
-,TRBJ2-4,TRBV5-5,-,TGTGCCAGCAGCCCGGAGGGGGGAGGTTCGATAAGTGCGTACTTC,CASSPEGGGSISAYF
TRBD1,TRBJ2-3,TRBV6-1,many,TGTGCCAGCAGCAGGGACAGGGGCCCAGATACGCAGTATTTT,CASSRDRGPDTQYF
TRBD2,TRBJ2-5,TRBV27,many,TGTGCCACCAGCATGTGGGGCGGGGGGGAGACCCAGTACTTC,CATSMWGGGETQYF
-,TRBJ1-1,TRBV6-5,few,TGTGCCAGCAGTGTCGGGTCTTACACTGAAGCTTTCTTT,CASSVGSYTEAFF
TRBD2,TRBJ2-3,TRBV5-4,-,TGTGCCAGCAGCTTAGAAGGACTAGACACAGATACGCAGTATTTT,CASSLEGLDTDTQYF
-,TRBJ1-5,TRBV5-6,-,TGTGCCAGCAGCTTTTGGACAGCGGTAAGCAATCAGCCCCAGCATTTT,CASSFWTAVSNQPQHF
-,TRBJ1-1,TRBV27,-,TGTGCCAGCAGAGGGCTTTCACCCCCCCACTTT,CASRGLSPPHF
-,TRBJ2-3,TRBV6-6,few,TGTGCCAGCACCCCTTCGGTGTTCACAGATACGCAGTATTTT,CASTPSVFTDTQYF
TRBD2,TRBJ2-3,TRBV28,few,TGTGCCAGCATTGGACTAGCGGAAGGGTGGGATACGCAGTATTTT,CASIGLAEGWDTQYF
-,TRBJ1-5,TRBV18,few,TGTGCCAGCTCTCGACAGAGGGGGATACAGCCCCAGCATTTT,CASSRQRGIQPQHF
TRBD2,TRBJ2-2,TRBV5-1,few,TGCGCCAGCATACCTGCCGGGACTAGAGCGAACACCGGGGAGCTGTTTTTT,CASIPAGTRANTGELFF
TRBD1,TRBJ1-2,TRBV27,-,TGTGCCAGCAGTTTATCGATGGGACAGGGAGTCTATGGCTACACCTTC,CASSLSMGQGVYGYTF
TRBD1,TRBJ2-1,TRBV7-3,-,TGTGCCAGCAGCTTACGACCCTGGGCAGGGGGTTCCAATGAGCAGTTCTTC,CASSLRPWAGGSNEQFF
-,TRBJ2-1,TRBV5-6,few,TGTGCCAGCAGAGGGCGAGGACAGCGAACCAATGAGCAGTTCTTC,CASRGRGQRTNEQFF
-,TRBJ2-3,TRBV27,medium-sized,TGTGCCAGCAGCCGAGGGGACACGCAGTATTTT,CASSRGDTQYF
-,TRBJ2-5,TRBV4-3,-,TGCGCCAGCAGCCAAGACCGGGACCAAGAGACCCAGTACTTC,CASSQDRDQETQYF
TRBD2,TRBJ2-5,TRBV12-3/TRBV12-4,many,TGTGCCAGCAGCTCGACTAGCGGGAGTGCGTGGGAGACCCAGTACTTC,CASSSTSGSAWETQYF
-,TRBJ1-1,TRBV6-2/TRBV6-3,once,TGTGCCAGCAGTTACTTTCCACAGCGCCCCCCACAAAACACTGAAGCTTTCTTT,CASSYFPQRPPQNTEAFF
-,TRBJ2-7,TRBV28,-,TGTGCCAGCAGTTTATCCAACTTCGAGCAGTACTTC,CASSLSNFEQYF
-,TRBJ1-6,TRBV30,-,TGTGCCTGGAGAGGCAGACCCTTAAGCTCCTATAATTCACCCCTCCACTTT,CAWRGRPLSSYNSPLHF
-,TRBJ2-2,TRBV6-4,-,TGTGCCAGCAGCCGACAGAGTACAAACACCGGGGAGCTGTTTTTT,CASSRQSTNTGELFF
-,TRBJ2-3,TRBV5-1,few,TGCGCCAGCAGCGCGGGATTTGAGACAGATACGCAGTATTTT,CASSAGFETDTQYF
TRBD1,TRBJ2-3,TRBV6-1,-,TGTGCCAGCAGGAAACAGGGGGCTGCAGATACGCAGTATTTT,CASRKQGAADTQYF
TRBD2,TRBJ2-5,TRBV13,medium-sized,TGTGCCAGCAGCGGACAGGGACTAGCGGTCCAAGAGACCCAGTACTTC,CASSGQGLAVQETQYF
TRBD1,TRBJ1-4,TRBV6-2/TRBV6-3,-,TGTGCCAGCACGGATCGGGACAGGGCAGAAAAACTGTTTTTT,CASTDRDRAEKLFF
-,TRBJ1-1,TRBV6-5,many,TGTGCCAGCAGTTCCGGGACGAACACTGAAGCTTTCTTT,CASSSGTNTEAFF